This T cell receptor beta chain stems from a study of cytomegalovirus exposure and HLA in healthy donors. This clone was detected only once. The PCR ran on 60 Vbeta and 13 Jbeta primers. Generated by immunoSEQ multiplex PCR, the TCRdb table keeps only in-frame clones and is missing some. This sample carries 75,000 to 100,000 clones, about three quarters of them seen once, and the ten largest clones take about 8%. Germline V gives CDR1 SGDLS, CDR2 YYNGEE. V shed 6 bases, J shed 5 bases, and the junction held 11 bases outside the gene matches. This CDR3 region has 17 residues. This receptor was identified in a man between 60 and 70 years old in good health and CMV-seronegative. The chain employs TRBV9 and TRBJ2-3; 14 bases line up with TRBD2. Sequencing used PBMCs. This CDR3 is CASTFLPGTSGGDTQYF. CDR3 nucleotides: TGTGCCAGCACCTTTCTCCCGGGGACTAGCGGGGGAGATACGCAGTATTTT. Looking up the rest from reference TRBV9 and TRBJ2-3 gives the full variable domain: DSGVTQTPKHLITATGQRVTLRCSPRSGDLSVYWYQQSLDQGLQFLIQYYNGEERAKGNILERFSAQQFPDLHSELNLSSLELGDSALYFCASTFLPGTSGGDTQYFGPGTRLTVL.